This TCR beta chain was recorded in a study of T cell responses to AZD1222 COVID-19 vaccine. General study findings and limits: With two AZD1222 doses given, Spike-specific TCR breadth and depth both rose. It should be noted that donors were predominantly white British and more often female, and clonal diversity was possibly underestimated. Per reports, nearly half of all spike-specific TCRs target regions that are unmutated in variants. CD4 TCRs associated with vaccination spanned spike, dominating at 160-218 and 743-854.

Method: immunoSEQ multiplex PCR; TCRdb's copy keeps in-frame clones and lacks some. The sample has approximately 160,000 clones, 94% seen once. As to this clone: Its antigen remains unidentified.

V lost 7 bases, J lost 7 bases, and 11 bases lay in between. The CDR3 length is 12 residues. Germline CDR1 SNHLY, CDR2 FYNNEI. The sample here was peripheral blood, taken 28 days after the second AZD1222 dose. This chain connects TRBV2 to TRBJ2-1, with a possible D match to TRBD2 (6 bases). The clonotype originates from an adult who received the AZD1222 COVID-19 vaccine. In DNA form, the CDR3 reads TGTGCCAGCATCTACGGGAGTAATGAGCAGTTCTTC. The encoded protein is CASIYGSNEQFF.